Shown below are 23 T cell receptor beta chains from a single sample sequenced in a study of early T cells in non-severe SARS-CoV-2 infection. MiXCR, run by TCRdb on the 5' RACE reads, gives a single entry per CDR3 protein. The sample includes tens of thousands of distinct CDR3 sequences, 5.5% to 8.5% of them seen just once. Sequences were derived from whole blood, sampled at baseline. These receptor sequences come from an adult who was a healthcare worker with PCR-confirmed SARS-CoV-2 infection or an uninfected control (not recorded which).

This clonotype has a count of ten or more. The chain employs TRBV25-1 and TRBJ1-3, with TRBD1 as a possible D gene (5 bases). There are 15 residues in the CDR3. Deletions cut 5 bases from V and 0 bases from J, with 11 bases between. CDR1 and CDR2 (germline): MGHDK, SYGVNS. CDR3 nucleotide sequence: TGTGCCAGCAGTAGCGGGGACGGCTCTGGAAACACCATATATTTT. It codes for CASSSGDGSGNTIYF.

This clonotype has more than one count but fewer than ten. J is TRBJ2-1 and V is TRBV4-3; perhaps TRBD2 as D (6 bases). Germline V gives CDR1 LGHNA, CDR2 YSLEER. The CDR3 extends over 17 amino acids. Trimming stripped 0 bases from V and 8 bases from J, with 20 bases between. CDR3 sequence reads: CASSQDLPGVGPDEQFF. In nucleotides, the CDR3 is TGCGCCAGCAGCCAAGATCTACCGGGGGTGGGCCCGGATGAGCAGTTCTTC.

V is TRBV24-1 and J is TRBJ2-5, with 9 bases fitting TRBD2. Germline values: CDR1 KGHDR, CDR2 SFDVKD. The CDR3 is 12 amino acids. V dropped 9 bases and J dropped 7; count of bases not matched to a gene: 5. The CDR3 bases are TGTGCCACCGGAGTGACTAGCGGGACCCAGTACTTC. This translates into CATGVTSGTQYF.

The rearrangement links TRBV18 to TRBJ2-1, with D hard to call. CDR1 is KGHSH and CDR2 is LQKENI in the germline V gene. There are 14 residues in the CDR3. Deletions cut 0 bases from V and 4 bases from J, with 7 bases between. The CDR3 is CASSPPLQYNEQFF. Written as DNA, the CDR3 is TGTGCCAGCTCACCACCCCTCCAATACAATGAGCAGTTCTTC.

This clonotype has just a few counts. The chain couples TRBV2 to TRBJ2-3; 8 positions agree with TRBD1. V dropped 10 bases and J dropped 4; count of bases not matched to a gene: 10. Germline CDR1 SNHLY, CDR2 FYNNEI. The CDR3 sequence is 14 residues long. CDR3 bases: TGTGCCACTTTCAGGGGGCTAAGCGCAGATACGCAGTATTTT. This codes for CATFRGLSADTQYF.

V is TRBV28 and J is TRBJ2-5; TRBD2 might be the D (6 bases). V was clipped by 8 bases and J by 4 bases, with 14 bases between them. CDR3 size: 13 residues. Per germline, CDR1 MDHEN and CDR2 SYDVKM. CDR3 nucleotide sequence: TGTGCCAGCCTGGAGGGCCATAGAGAGACCCAGTACTTC. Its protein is CASLEGHRETQYF.

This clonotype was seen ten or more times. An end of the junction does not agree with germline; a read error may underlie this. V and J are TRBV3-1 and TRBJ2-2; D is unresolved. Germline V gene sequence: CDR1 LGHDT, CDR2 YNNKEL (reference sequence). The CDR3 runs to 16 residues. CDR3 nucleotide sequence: TGTGCCAGCAGCGAAGAACGCTTCGGGCATGCCGGGGAGCTGTTTTTT. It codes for CASSEERFGHAGELFF.

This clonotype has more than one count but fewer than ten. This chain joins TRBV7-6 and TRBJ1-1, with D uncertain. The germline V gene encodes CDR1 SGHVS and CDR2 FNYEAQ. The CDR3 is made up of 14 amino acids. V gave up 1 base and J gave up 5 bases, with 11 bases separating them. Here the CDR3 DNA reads TGTGCCAGCAGCTTAGTTGGTGGGGTGACTGAAGCTTTCTTT. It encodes CASSLVGGVTEAFF.

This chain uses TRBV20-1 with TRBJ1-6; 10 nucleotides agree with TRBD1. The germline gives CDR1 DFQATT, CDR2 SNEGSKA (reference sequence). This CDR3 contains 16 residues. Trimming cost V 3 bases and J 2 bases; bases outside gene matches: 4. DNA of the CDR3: TGCAGTGCTAGGAGACAGGGGGCGGCCTATAATTCACCCCTCCACTTT. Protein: CSARRQGAAYNSPLHF.

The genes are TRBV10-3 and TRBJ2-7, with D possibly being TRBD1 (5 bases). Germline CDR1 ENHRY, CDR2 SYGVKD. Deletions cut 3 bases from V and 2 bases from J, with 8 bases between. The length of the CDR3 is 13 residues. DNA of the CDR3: TGTGCCATCAGTGACAGGGCCACCTACGAGCAGTACTTC. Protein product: CAISDRATYEQYF.

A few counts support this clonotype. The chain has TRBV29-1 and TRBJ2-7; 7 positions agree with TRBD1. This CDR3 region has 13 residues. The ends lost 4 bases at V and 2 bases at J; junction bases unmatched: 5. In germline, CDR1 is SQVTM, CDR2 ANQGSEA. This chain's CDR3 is CSVVKGAAYEQYF. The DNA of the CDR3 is TGCAGCGTTGTCAAGGGGGCCGCCTACGAGCAGTACTTC.

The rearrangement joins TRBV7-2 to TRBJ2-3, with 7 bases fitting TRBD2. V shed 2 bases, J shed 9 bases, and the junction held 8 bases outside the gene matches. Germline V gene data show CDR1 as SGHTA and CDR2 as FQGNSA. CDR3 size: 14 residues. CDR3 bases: TGTGCCAGCAGCTTAAACACCGGGGGAGGGACGCAGTATTTT. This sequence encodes CASSLNTGGGTQYF.

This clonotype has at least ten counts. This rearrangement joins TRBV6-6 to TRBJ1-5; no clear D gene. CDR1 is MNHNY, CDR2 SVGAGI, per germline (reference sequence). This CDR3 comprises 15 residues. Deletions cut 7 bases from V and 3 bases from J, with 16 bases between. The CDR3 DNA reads TGTGCCAGCAACGAAGGGCAGCTAGACAATCAGCCCCAGCATTTT. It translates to CASNEGQLDNQPQHF.

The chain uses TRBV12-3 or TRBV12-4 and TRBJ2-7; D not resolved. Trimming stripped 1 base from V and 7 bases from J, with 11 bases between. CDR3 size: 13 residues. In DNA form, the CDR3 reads TGTGCCAGCAGTTTAGGCGGATTACGAGAGCAGTACTTC. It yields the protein CASSLGGLREQYF.

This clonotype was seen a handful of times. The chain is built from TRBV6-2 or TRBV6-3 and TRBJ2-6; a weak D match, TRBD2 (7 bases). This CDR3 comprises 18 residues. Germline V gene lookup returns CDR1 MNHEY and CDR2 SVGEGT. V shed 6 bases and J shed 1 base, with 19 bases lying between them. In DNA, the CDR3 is TGTGCCAGCAGGTCCCGCGGGGGCCCTCTGTCTGGGGCCAACGTCCTGACTTTC. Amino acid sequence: CASRSRGGPLSGANVLTF.

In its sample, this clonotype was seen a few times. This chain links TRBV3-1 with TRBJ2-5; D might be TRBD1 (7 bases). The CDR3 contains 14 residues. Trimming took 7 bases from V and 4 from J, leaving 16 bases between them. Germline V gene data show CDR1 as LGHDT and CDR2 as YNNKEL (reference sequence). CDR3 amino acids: CASNHPQGGETQYF. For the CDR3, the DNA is TGTGCCAGCAACCATCCCCAGGGGGGAGAGACCCAGTACTTC.

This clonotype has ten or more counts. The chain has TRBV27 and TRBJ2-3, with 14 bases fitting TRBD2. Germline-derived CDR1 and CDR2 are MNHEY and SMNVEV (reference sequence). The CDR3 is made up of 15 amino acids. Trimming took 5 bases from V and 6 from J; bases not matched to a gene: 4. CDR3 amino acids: CASSPGLAGEDTQYF. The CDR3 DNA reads TGTGCCAGCAGTCCGGGACTAGCGGGGGAGGATACGCAGTATTTT.

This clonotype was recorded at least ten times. CDR3 in DNA: TGTGCCAGCAGTGAGATAAGCCAGGGAGTGCAGTTCTTC. It encodes CASSEISQGVQFF. The chain combines TRBV2 with TRBJ2-1, with D perhaps matching TRBD1 or TRBD2 (5 bases each). Germline CDR1 is SNHLY and CDR2 is FYNNEI. The germline V and J ends were trimmed by 3 bases and 12 bases, with 15 bases remaining between them. The CDR3 spans 13 residues. Full variable domain (remainder filled in from reference TRBV2 and TRBJ2-1): EPEVTQTPSHQVTQMGQEVILRCVPISNHLYFYWYRQILGQKVEFLVSFYNNEISEKSEIFDDQFSVERPDGSNFTLKIRSTKLEDSAMYFCASSEISQGVQFFGPGTRLTVL.

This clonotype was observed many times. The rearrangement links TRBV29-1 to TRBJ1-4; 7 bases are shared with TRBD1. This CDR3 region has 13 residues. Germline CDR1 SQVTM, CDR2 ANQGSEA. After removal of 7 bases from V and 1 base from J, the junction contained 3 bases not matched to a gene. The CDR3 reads CSANRGTNEKLFF. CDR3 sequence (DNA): TGCAGCGCCAACAGGGGAACTAATGAAAAACTGTTTTTT.

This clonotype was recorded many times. DNA for the CDR3: TGTGCCAGCACCCGAGGGGGCTCCCGGCATGAAAAACTGTTTTTT. This sequence encodes CASTRGGSRHEKLFF. The J gene is TRBJ1-4, the V gene TRBV9; 7 nucleotides align to TRBD1. CDR3 length: 15 amino acids. Per the germline V gene, CDR1 is SGDLS and CDR2 is YYNGEE. Trimming at V came to 6 bases and at J to 6 bases, leaving 11 bases not matched to a gene.

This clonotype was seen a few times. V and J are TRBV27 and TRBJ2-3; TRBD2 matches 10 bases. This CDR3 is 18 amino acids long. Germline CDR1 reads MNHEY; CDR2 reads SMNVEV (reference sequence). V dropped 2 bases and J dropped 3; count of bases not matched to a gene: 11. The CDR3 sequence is CASSLRPSGGQRTDTQYF. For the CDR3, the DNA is TGTGCCAGCAGTTTACGTCCTAGCGGGGGACAGAGGACAGATACGCAGTATTTT.

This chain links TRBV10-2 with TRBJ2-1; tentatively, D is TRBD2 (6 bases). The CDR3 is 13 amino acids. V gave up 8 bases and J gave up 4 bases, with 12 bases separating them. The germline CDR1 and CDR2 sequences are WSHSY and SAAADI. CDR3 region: CASSRDFYNEQFF. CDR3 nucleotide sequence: TGCGCCAGCTCTAGGGACTTTTACAATGAGCAGTTCTTC.

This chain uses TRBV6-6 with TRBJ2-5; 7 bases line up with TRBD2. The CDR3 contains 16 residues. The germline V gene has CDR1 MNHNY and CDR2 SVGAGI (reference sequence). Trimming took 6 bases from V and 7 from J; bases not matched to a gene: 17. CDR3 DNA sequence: TGTGCCAGCAGGCCTAGGGGCGGACTAGGGGTCGCGACCCAGTACTTC. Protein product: CASRPRGGLGVATQYF.